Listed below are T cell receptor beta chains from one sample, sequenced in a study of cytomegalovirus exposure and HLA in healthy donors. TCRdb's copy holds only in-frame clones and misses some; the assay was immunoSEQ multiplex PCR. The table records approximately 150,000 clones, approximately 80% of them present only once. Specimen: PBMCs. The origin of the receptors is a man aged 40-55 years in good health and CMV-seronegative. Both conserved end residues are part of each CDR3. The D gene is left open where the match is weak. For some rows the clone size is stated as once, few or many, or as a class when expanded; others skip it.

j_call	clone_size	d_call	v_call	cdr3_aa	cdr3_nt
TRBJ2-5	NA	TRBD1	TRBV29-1	CSVPRGTEETQYF	TGCAGCGTTCCCAGGGGGACGGAAGAGACCCAGTACTTC
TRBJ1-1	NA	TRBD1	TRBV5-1	CASSRQGPSTEAFF	TGCGCCAGCAGCCGACAGGGTCCCAGCACTGAAGCTTTCTTT
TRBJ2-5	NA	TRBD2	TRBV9	CASSAPRGAASGGKETQYF	TGTGCCAGCAGCGCGCCAAGGGGCGCGGCTAGCGGGGGGAAAGAGACCCAGTACTTC
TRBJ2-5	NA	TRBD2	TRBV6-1	CASSDQGLAGGWETQYF	TGTGCCAGCAGTGATCAAGGACTAGCGGGGGGTTGGGAGACCCAGTACTTC
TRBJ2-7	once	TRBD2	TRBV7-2	CASRTSGASYEQYF	TGTGCCAGCCGGACTAGCGGGGCCTCCTACGAGCAGTACTTC
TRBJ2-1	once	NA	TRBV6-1	CASGSLDKFF	TGTGCCAGCGGGTCTCTTGACAAGTTCTTC
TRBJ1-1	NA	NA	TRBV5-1	CASSLQAVNTEAFF	TGCGCCAGCAGCTTACAGGCGGTAAACACTGAAGCTTTCTTT
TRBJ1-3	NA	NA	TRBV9	CASMGRGGGSTIYF	TGTGCCAGCATGGGTCGTGGGGGCGGAAGCACCATATATTTT
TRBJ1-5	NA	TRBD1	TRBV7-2	CASSPWTGTNQPQHF	TGTGCCAGCAGCCCATGGACAGGGACCAATCAGCCCCAGCATTTT
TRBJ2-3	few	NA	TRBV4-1	CASSTADLTDTQYF	TGCGCCAGCAGCACAGCGGACTTGACAGATACGCAGTATTTT
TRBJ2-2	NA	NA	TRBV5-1	CASQGTGELFF	TGCGCCAGCCAGGGCACCGGGGAGCTGTTTTTT
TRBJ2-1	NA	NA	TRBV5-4	CASSSALVQFF	TGTGCCAGCAGCTCCGCACTAGTTCAGTTCTTC
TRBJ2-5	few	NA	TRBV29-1	CSVGRSQETQYF	TGCAGCGTTGGCCGCAGTCAAGAGACCCAGTACTTC
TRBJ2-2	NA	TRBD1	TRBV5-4	CASSLLGQGYTGELFF	TGTGCCAGCAGCTTGTTGGGACAGGGTTACACCGGGGAGCTGTTTTTT
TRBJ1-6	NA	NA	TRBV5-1	CASSLRAEGDSPLHF	TGCGCCAGCAGCCTCCGGGCGGAGGGAGATTCACCCCTCCACTTT
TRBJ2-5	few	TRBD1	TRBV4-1	CASSQTDRGLGETQYF	TGCGCCAGCAGCCAGACGGACAGGGGGCTCGGGGAGACCCAGTACTTC
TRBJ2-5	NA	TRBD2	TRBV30	CAWSLAGGAGETQYF	TGTGCCTGGAGCCTAGCGGGGGGGGCGGGGGAGACCCAGTACTTC
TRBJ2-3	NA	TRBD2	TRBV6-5	CASSDWGGADTQYF	TGTGCCAGCAGTGATTGGGGGGGGGCAGATACGCAGTATTTT
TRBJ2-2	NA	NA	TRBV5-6	CASSFWPQGITGELFF	TGTGCCAGCAGCTTTTGGCCACAGGGAATCACCGGGGAGCTGTTTTTT
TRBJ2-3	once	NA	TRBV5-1	CASSLYGTGASVTQYF	TGCGCCAGCAGCTTGTACGGGACTGGAGCATCAGTTACGCAGTATTTT
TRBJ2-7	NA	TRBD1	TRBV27	CASSLGTGRPYEQYF	TGTGCCAGCAGTTTAGGGACAGGGCGCCCCTACGAGCAGTACTTC
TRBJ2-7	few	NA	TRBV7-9	CASSLSEGKSPEYF	TGTGCCAGCAGCTTATCAGAGGGAAAATCCCCGGAGTACTTC
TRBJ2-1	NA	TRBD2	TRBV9	CASSVVGRASEQFF	TGTGCCAGCAGCGTCGTCGGGAGGGCAAGTGAGCAGTTCTTC
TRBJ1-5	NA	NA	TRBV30	CAWRATWGGANQPQHF	TGTGCCTGGAGGGCTACGTGGGGGGGGGCCAATCAGCCCCAGCATTTT
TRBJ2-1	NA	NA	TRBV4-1	CASSQDRGQRGLYEQFF	TGCGCCAGCAGCCAAGATCGGGGGCAGCGGGGTTTATATGAGCAGTTCTTC
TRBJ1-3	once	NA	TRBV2	CATSGRLGNTIYF	TGTGCCACCTCAGGGCGCCTCGGAAACACCATATATTTT
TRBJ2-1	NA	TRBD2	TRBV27	CASSEVPSGGHEQFF	TGTGCCAGCAGTGAGGTTCCTAGCGGGGGCCATGAGCAGTTCTTC
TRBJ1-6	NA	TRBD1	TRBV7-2	CASSPREGARSPLHF	TGTGCCAGCAGCCCCCGGGAGGGGGCAAGGTCACCCCTCCACTTT
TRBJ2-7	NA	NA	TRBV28	CASSLTSYEQYF	TGTGCCAGCAGTTTGACTTCCTACGAGCAGTACTTC
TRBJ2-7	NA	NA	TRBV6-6	CASSYLGLYYEQYF	TGTGCCAGCAGTTACCTCGGTCTCTACTACGAGCAGTACTTC
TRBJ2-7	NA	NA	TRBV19	CASSKALGLSYEQYF	TGTGCCAGTAGTAAGGCCTTGGGCTTATCCTACGAGCAGTACTTC
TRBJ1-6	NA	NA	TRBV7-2	CASSPRQYNSPLHF	TGTGCCAGCAGCCCCAGGCAGTATAATTCACCCCTCCACTTT
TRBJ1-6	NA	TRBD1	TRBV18	CASSQAQGNSPLHF	TGTGCCAGCTCACAGGCACAGGGGAATTCACCCCTCCACTTT
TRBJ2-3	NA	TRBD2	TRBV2	CASVGGGLAGRDTQYF	TGTGCCAGCGTTGGGGGTGGACTAGCGGGGAGAGATACGCAGTATTTT
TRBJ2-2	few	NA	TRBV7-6	CASSSHINTGELFF	TGTGCCAGCAGCTCCCACATTAACACCGGGGAGCTGTTTTTT
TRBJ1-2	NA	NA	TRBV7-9	CASSSSGEGGYTF	TGTGCCAGCAGCTCGTCAGGGGAGGGCGGCTACACCTTC
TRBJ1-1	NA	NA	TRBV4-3	CASSQSARGVTEAFF	TGCGCCAGCAGCCAAAGCGCCCGGGGGGTCACTGAAGCTTTCTTT
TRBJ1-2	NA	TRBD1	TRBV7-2	CASSLEQGALRYGYTF	TGTGCCAGCAGCTTAGAACAGGGGGCGCTTAGGTATGGCTACACCTTC
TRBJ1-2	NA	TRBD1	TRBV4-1	CASSPSQGVSYGYTF	TGCGCCAGCAGCCCATCACAGGGGGTGAGTTATGGCTACACCTTC
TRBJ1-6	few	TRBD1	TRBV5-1	CASSSGVDRNSPLHF	TGCGCCAGCAGCTCGGGGGTGGACAGGAATTCACCCCTCCACTTT
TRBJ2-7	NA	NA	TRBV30	CAWGTIQGGKQYF	TGTGCCTGGGGCACGATCCAAGGAGGAAAGCAGTACTTC
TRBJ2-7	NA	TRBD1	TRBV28	CASSSSSGQGYYEQYF	TGTGCCAGCAGTTCATCATCGGGACAGGGGTACTACGAGCAGTACTTC
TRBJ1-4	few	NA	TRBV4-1	CASSHRGLTATNEKLFF	TGCGCCAGCAGCCACCGAGGCTTGACTGCAACTAATGAAAAACTGTTTTTT
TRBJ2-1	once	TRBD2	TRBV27	CASRSTSGASSYNEQFF	TGTGCCAGCAGATCGACTAGCGGGGCAAGCTCCTACAATGAGCAGTTCTTC
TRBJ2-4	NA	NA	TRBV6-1	CASRESEGIQYF	TGTGCCAGCAGGGAGTCCGAAGGCATTCAGTACTTC
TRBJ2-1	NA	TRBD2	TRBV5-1	CASSLSGGPGNEQFF	TGCGCCAGCAGCTTGTCGGGGGGGCCGGGCAATGAGCAGTTCTTC
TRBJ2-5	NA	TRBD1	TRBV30	CAWSVRTGSGRGTQYF	TGTGCCTGGAGTGTAAGGACAGGGTCAGGGCGAGGGACCCAGTACTTC
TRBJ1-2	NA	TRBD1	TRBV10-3	CAIREDRDYGYTF	TGTGCCATCAGGGAGGACAGGGACTATGGCTACACCTTC
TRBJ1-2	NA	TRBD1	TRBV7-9	CASSLDGTEPYGYTF	TGTGCCAGCAGCTTAGATGGGACAGAACCCTATGGCTACACCTTC
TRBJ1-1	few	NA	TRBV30	CAWSVERVGAMNTEAFF	TGTGCCTGGAGTGTAGAGAGGGTCGGAGCAATGAACACTGAAGCTTTCTTT
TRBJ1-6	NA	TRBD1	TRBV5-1	CASRAGGEGSPLHF	TGCGCCAGCAGGGCAGGGGGCGAGGGTTCACCCCTCCACTTT
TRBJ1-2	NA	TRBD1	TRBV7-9	CASTRTGLNYGYTF	TGTGCCAGCACCAGGACAGGTTTGAACTATGGCTACACCTTC
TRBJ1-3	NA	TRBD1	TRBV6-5	CASSDRAFSGNTIYF	TGTGCCAGCAGCGACAGGGCGTTCTCTGGAAACACCATATATTTT
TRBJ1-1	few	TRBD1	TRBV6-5	CASIPGTVMNTEAFF	TGTGCCAGTATTCCCGGGACAGTCATGAACACTGAAGCTTTCTTT
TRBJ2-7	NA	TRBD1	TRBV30	CAWSPGQGYEQYF	TGTGCCTGGAGTCCGGGACAGGGCTACGAGCAGTACTTC
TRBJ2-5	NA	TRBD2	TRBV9	CASSPRLAAQETQYF	TGTGCCAGCAGCCCGAGACTAGCGGCCCAAGAGACCCAGTACTTC
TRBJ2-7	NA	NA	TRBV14	CASSQEGRYEQYF	TGTGCCAGCAGCCAAGAGGGCAGGTACGAGCAGTACTTC
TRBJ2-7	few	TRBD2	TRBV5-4	CASSPGGASYEQYF	TGTGCCAGCAGCCCCGGGGGGGCCTCCTACGAGCAGTACTTC
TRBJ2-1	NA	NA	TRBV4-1	CASSHPVQGSNEQFF	TGCGCCAGCAGCCACCCCGTGCAGGGCTCAAATGAGCAGTTCTTC
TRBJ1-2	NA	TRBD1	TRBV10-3	CAISAEGQIYGYTF	TGTGCCATCAGTGCAGAGGGACAGATCTATGGCTACACCTTC